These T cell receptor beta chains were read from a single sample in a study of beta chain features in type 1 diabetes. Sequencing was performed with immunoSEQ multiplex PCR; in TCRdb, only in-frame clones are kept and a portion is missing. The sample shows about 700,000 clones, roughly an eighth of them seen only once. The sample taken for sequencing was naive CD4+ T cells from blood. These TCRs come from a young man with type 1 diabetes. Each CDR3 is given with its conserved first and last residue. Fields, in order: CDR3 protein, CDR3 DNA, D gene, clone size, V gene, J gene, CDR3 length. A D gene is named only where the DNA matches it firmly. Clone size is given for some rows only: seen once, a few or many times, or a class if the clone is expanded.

CDR3 protein: CAISNAGASSYNEQFF; CDR3 DNA: TGTGCCATCAGTAACGCGGGGGCAAGCTCCTACAATGAGCAGTTCTTC; D gene: .; clone size: few; V gene: TRBV10-3; J gene: TRBJ2-1; CDR3 length: 16
CDR3 protein: CASSLDSGSYEQYF; CDR3 DNA: TGTGCCAGCTCACTCGACAGTGGCTCCTACGAGCAGTACTTC; D gene: .; clone size: few; V gene: TRBV18; J gene: TRBJ2-7; CDR3 length: 14
CDR3 protein: CASSARSYRGFKNTEAFF; CDR3 DNA: TGTGCCAGCAGTGCAAGAAGTTACAGGGGCTTCAAGAACACTGAAGCTTTCTTT; D gene: TRBD1; clone size: .; V gene: TRBV2; J gene: TRBJ1-1; CDR3 length: 18
CDR3 protein: CAWSVISGNTIYF; CDR3 DNA: TGTGCCTGGAGTGTTATTTCTGGAAACACCATATATTTT; D gene: .; clone size: few; V gene: TRBV30; J gene: TRBJ1-3; CDR3 length: 13
CDR3 protein: CSVENRGNGYTF; CDR3 DNA: TGCAGCGTTGAAAACAGGGGGAATGGCTACACCTTC; D gene: TRBD1; clone size: .; V gene: TRBV29-1; J gene: TRBJ1-2; CDR3 length: 12
CDR3 protein: CASSQDLVGTGVMNTEAFF; CDR3 DNA: TGTGCCAGCAGCCAAGATCTGGTCGGGACAGGAGTTATGAACACTGAAGCTTTCTTT; D gene: TRBD1; clone size: few; V gene: TRBV14; J gene: TRBJ1-1; CDR3 length: 19
CDR3 protein: CASNPRLSGANVLTF; CDR3 DNA: TGTGCCAGCAACCCTCGCCTCTCTGGGGCCAACGTCCTGACTTTC; D gene: .; clone size: few; V gene: TRBV7-9; J gene: TRBJ2-6; CDR3 length: 15
CDR3 protein: CASSYSSLATYEQYF; CDR3 DNA: TGTGCCAGCAGTTACTCGTCACTAGCGACCTACGAGCAGTACTTC; D gene: TRBD2; clone size: .; V gene: TRBV6-5; J gene: TRBJ2-7; CDR3 length: 15
CDR3 protein: CAWSVGPGHGYTF; CDR3 DNA: TGTGCCTGGAGTGTAGGTCCAGGGCATGGCTACACCTTC; D gene: .; clone size: few; V gene: TRBV30; J gene: TRBJ1-2; CDR3 length: 13
CDR3 protein: CASSGDHVGYTF; CDR3 DNA: TGTGCCAGCAGCGGGGACCATGTGGGCTACACCTTC; D gene: .; clone size: few; V gene: TRBV7-9; J gene: TRBJ1-2; CDR3 length: 12
CDR3 protein: CASSLGQGYPGDTQYF; CDR3 DNA: TGCGCCAGCAGCTTGGGACAGGGGTATCCCGGAGATACGCAGTATTTT; D gene: TRBD1; clone size: .; V gene: TRBV5-1; J gene: TRBJ2-3; CDR3 length: 16
CDR3 protein: CASSLGASPWAEAFF; CDR3 DNA: TGCGCCAGCAGCTTGGGGGCTTCTCCGTGGGCTGAAGCTTTCTTT; D gene: .; clone size: few; V gene: TRBV5-1; J gene: TRBJ1-1; CDR3 length: 15
CDR3 protein: CASSFSDSSNQPQHF; CDR3 DNA: TGTGCCAGCAGTTTCTCGGACAGCAGCAATCAGCCCCAGCATTTT; D gene: .; clone size: .; V gene: TRBV28; J gene: TRBJ1-5; CDR3 length: 15